The rows below give T cell receptor beta chains drawn from one sample of a study of T cell changes during pregnancy in multiple sclerosis. The assay was immunoSEQ multiplex PCR, and TCRdb's table has in-frame clones only and misses some. This table has 50,000 to 75,000 clones, roughly nine tenths appearing once. The source was peripheral blood, collected in the third trimester of pregnancy. These receptors all come from a female donor in good health, enrolled as a control in a pregnancy study. The CDR3 runs from the conserved cysteine through the conserved F or W. The D gene is left open where the match is weak. A clone size is listed for some rows: how often the clone was seen (once, few, many), or a class if it is expanded.

v_gene,j_gene,abundance,d_gene,CDR3nt,CDR3aa
TRBV11-3,TRBJ2-2,.,TRBD2,TGTGCCAGCAGCTTAGATCAGCTCCGCGGGGGGGCGAGCACCGGGGAGCTGTTTTTT,CASSLDQLRGGASTGELFF
TRBV4-1,TRBJ2-1,.,TRBD1,TGCGCCAGCAGCCTTTGGGGTGGGACAGAGACCTACAATGAGCAGTTCTTC,CASSLWGGTETYNEQFF
TRBV4-1,TRBJ2-3,.,TRBD2,TGCGCCAGCAGCCAGGGAGTTAGCGGGATAGGGGGAGATACGCAGTATTTT,CASSQGVSGIGGDTQYF
TRBV9,TRBJ2-7,.,TRBD1,TGTGCCAGCAGCGTAGGAGGACAGGCCAACCGGGAGCAGTACTTC,CASSVGGQANREQYF
TRBV15,TRBJ2-7,.,TRBD1,TGTGCCACCAGCCCATATCGACAGGGGGGCTCCTACGAGCAGTACTTC,CATSPYRQGGSYEQYF
TRBV9,TRBJ2-7,.,TRBD2,TGTGCCAGCAGTTCTAGCGGGAGCGAGCAGTACTTC,CASSSSGSEQYF
TRBV28,TRBJ2-5,.,TRBD1,TGTGCCAGCAGGCGTCCTCGATCTGGACAGGTGCCAGGAGAGACCCAGTACTTC,CASRRPRSGQVPGETQYF
TRBV15,TRBJ2-1,.,TRBD2,TGTGCCACCAGCAGTTATCTAGCGGGAGGCCATGAGCAGTTCTTC,CATSSYLAGGHEQFF
TRBV6-4,TRBJ2-2,.,TRBD1,TGTGCCAGCAGTTTGACAGGGGCGAACACCGGGGAGCTGTTTTTT,CASSLTGANTGELFF
TRBV4-1,TRBJ2-1,.,.,TGCGCCAGCAGCCACCCGGGACTGAGTAACTACAATGAGCAGTTCTTC,CASSHPGLSNYNEQFF
TRBV30,TRBJ2-7,.,.,TGTGCCTGGAGTGAGTTCGGGGGCGAGCAGTACTTC,CAWSEFGGEQYF
TRBV7-9,TRBJ1-1,.,.,TGTGCCAGCAGCTCTAGAGAACTGAACACTGAAGCTTTCTTT,CASSSRELNTEAFF
TRBV5-1,TRBJ1-1,.,.,TGCGCCAGCAGCCCACAGGGGAACACTGAAGCTTTCTTT,CASSPQGNTEAFF
TRBV5-6,TRBJ2-7,once,TRBD1,TGTGCCAGCAGCTGGACAGGGGGCTCCAACGAGCAGTACTTC,CASSWTGGSNEQYF
TRBV18,TRBJ2-7,.,.,TGTGCCAGCTCACCACGGGACTCACACTACGAGCAGTACTTC,CASSPRDSHYEQYF
TRBV29-1,TRBJ1-2,.,.,TGCAGCGTTGAGAAGGGGAACTATGGCTACACCTTC,CSVEKGNYGYTF